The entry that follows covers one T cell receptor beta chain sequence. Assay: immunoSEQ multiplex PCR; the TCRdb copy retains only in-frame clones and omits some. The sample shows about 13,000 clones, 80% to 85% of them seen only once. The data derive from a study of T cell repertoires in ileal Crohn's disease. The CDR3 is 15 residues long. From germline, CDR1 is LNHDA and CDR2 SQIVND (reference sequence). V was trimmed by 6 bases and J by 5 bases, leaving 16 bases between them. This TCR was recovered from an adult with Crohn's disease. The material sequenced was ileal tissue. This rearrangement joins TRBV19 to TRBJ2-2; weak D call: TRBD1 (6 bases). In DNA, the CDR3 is TGTGCCAGTAGACAAGGGGGTAGGTCTACCGGGGAGCTGTTTTTT. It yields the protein CASRQGGRSTGELFF.